The 5 T cell receptor beta chains below all came from one sample that was sequenced in a study of cytomegalovirus exposure and HLA in healthy donors. PCR used 60 Vbeta primers and 13 Jbeta primers. Assay: immunoSEQ multiplex PCR; the TCRdb copy retains only in-frame clones and omits some. The repertoire has 81,000 or so clones, around two thirds of them found once; the top ten carry around 5.5%. Sequenced: PBMCs. All receptors come from a woman aged 25-40 years in good health and CMV-seropositive.

V and J are TRBV10-3 and TRBJ1-2; D perhaps matches TRBD1 (5 bases). Trimming shortened V by 4 bases and J by 7 bases, and 16 bases separated the two germline ends. The CDR3 extends over 14 amino acids. The germline V gene encodes CDR1 ENHRY and CDR2 SYGVKD. The CDR3 protein is CAISGGGAPPGYTF. CDR3 in DNA: TGTGCCATCAGTGGAGGAGGGGCACCTCCTGGCTACACCTTC.

CDR3 region: CASSSRSGGAEQYF. The CDR3 DNA follows: TGTGCCAGCAGCAGCCGAAGCGGGGGGGCCGAGCAGTACTTC. The chain is built from TRBV7-3 and TRBJ2-7; TRBD2 agrees at 10 bases. CDR1 and CDR2 from the germline V gene are SGHTA and FQGTGA. Trimming cost V 5 bases and J 6 bases; bases outside gene matches: 7. CDR3 size: 14 residues.

The chain uses TRBV20-1 and TRBJ1-2; no clear D gene. The CDR3 has 11 amino acids. Germline lookup yields CDR1 DFQATT and CDR2 SNEGSKA (reference sequence). Deletions cut 6 bases from V and 6 bases from J, with 11 bases between. The CDR3 bases are TGCAGTGCCAGCTCGGAGGATGGCTACACCTTC. The encoded protein is CSASSEDGYTF.

This chain connects TRBV10-3 to TRBJ1-2; TRBD1 agrees at 8 bases. CDR3 length equals 13 residues. The J segment lost 4 bases and the V segment lost 5 bases, leaving 3 bases of the junction unmatched. The V gene's germline CDR1 is ENHRY and CDR2 SYGVKD. CDR3 protein: CAISTGGSYGYTF. CDR3 in DNA: TGTGCCATCAGTACAGGGGGGAGCTATGGCTACACCTTC.

This chain connects TRBV2 to TRBJ1-5; D is perhaps TRBD1 (5 bases). Germline V gene lookup returns CDR1 SNHLY and CDR2 FYNNEI. This CDR3 has 14 amino acids. V was pared by 6 bases and J by 6 bases, with 15 bases between. CDR3 region: CASSRSGMSQPQHF. The DNA for the CDR3 is TGTGCCAGCAGCCGTTCAGGGATGAGTCAGCCCCAGCATTTT.